Sequencing of this TCR beta chain was carried out in a study of T cells after posttransplantation cyclophosphamide. The study, taken as a whole, reports: Recipient CMV seropositivity and CMV reactivation strongly tracked TRB clonality. Donor CD8+ memory clones often dominated recipient blood repertoires at later times. Blood and skin or GI T cell repertoires showed limited TRB overlap.

This clone showed up just a few times. Its antigen remains unknown. This CDR3 spans 15 amino acids. V was cut by 4 bases and J by 4 bases, with 14 bases left in between. The germline gives CDR1 MNHEY, CDR2 SMNVEV (reference sequence). Here immunoSEQ multiplex PCR was the method, and the copy in TCRdb shows in-frame clones only, minus some. The sample lists roughly 730 clones, 84% occurring once. Sequencing was done on a sample of gut tissue. This chain links TRBV27 with TRBJ1-5; a possible D gene is TRBD1 (6 bases). The receptor was isolated from a man between 50 and 59 years old. The CDR3 DNA follows: TGTGCCAGCAGTTCCGGGACACTGGGGAATCAGCCCCAGCATTTT. It specifies CASSSGTLGNQPQHF.